This is a list of T cell receptor beta chains from one sample in a study of blood T cell repertoires in COVID-19. Here immunoSEQ multiplex PCR was the method, and the copy in TCRdb shows in-frame clones only, minus some. Here the sample spans some 140,000 clones, 84% being singletons. Source material: PBMCs or T cells enriched from blood (not recorded which). All receptors derive from a man aged 40-49 years with acute COVID-19. Both conserved end residues are part of each CDR3. Fields, in order: D gene, J gene, V gene, clone size, CDR3 protein, CDR3 DNA. D genes are given only for firm matches. Expanded clones get a size class; other rows say once, few or many, or leave the size out.

TRBD2 | TRBJ2-3 | TRBV5-1 | few | CASSGGLAGTRDTQYF | TGCGCCAGCAGCGGCGGACTAGCGGGGACAAGAGATACGCAGTATTTT
. | TRBJ1-2 | TRBV10-3 | . | CAIRAGSNYGYTF | TGTGCCATCAGGGCGGGATCGAACTATGGCTACACCTTC
TRBD2 | TRBJ2-7 | TRBV27 | . | CATRGRANEQYF | TGTGCCACCCGGGGGAGGGCAAACGAGCAGTACTTC
. | TRBJ1-5 | TRBV21-1 | few | CASSTWIGQGSQPQHF | TGTGCCAGCAGCACTTGGATCGGACAGGGTAGTCAGCCCCAGCATTTT
TRBD1 | TRBJ1-5 | TRBV28 | . | CASSEPGQGYRDNQPQHF | TGTGCCAGCAGTGAACCGGGACAGGGATATAGGGACAATCAGCCCCAGCATTTT
TRBD1 | TRBJ1-2 | TRBV11-2 | . | CASSSLRPGTANGYTF | TGTGCCAGCAGCTCGCTGCGACCCGGGACAGCGAATGGCTACACCTTC
TRBD2 | TRBJ2-3 | TRBV4-3 | . | CASSPRTSGGRRTDTQYF | TGCGCCAGCAGCCCCAGGACTAGCGGGGGGCGTCGCACAGATACGCAGTATTTT
. | TRBJ2-2 | TRBV21-1 | . | CASSKGTDCYWNTGELFF | TGTGCCAGCAGCAAAGGGACAGACTGCTACTGGAACACCGGGGAGCTGTTTTTT
. | TRBJ1-5 | TRBV7-2 | . | CASSPIPTGEGPQHF | TGTGCCAGCAGCCCAATACCGACAGGTGAGGGTCCCCAGCATTTT
TRBD1 | TRBJ1-1 | TRBV7-2 | . | CASSLDRGGTEAFF | TGTGCCAGCAGCTTAGACAGGGGGGGGACTGAAGCTTTCTTT
TRBD2 | TRBJ2-5 | TRBV5-1 | . | CASSPSGGVTRETQYF | TGCGCCAGCAGCCCAAGCGGGGGGGTAACTCGGGAGACCCAGTACTTC
. | TRBJ1-2 | TRBV2 | once | CASSMDRGGPGYTF | TGTGCCAGCAGTATGGACCGAGGAGGCCCTGGCTACACCTTC
. | TRBJ1-5 | TRBV6-5 | . | CASTRGVGNQPQHF | TGTGCCAGCACGCGGGGGGTGGGCAATCAGCCCCAGCATTTT
. | TRBJ2-1 | TRBV10-3 | . | CAISEATRRNNEQFF | TGTGCCATCAGTGAGGCCACTAGGAGGAACAATGAGCAGTTCTTC
TRBD2 | TRBJ2-2 | TRBV29-1 | . | CSVGTSGRAGELFF | TGCAGCGTTGGGACTAGCGGGAGGGCCGGGGAGCTGTTTTTT
. | TRBJ2-3 | TRBV10-3 | . | CAISAQVGGTQYF | TGTGCCATCAGTGCCCAGGTGGGGGGTACGCAGTATTTT
TRBD2 | TRBJ2-5 | TRBV5-1 | . | CASSSGRVKETQYF | TGCGCCAGCAGTAGCGGGAGGGTGAAAGAGACCCAGTACTTC
. | TRBJ2-1 | TRBV6-5 | . | CASSYSKANEQFF | TGTGCCAGCAGTTACTCGAAAGCAAATGAGCAGTTCTTC
. | TRBJ2-7 | TRBV13 | . | CASSFTRNEQYF | TGTGCCAGCAGCTTCACCAGGAACGAGCAGTACTTC
TRBD2 | TRBJ2-3 | TRBV6-2/TRBV6-3 | . | CASSPATAGGHGDTQYF | TGTGCCAGCAGTCCAGCGACAGCGGGGGGGCATGGAGATACGCAGTATTTT
. | TRBJ1-5 | TRBV10-3 | . | CAISETKTGNQPQHF | TGTGCCATCAGTGAGACTAAGACTGGGAATCAGCCCCAGCATTTT
. | TRBJ2-1 | TRBV5-5 | . | CASSLMLGPTDEQFF | TGTGCCAGCAGCTTGATGTTGGGGCCTACAGATGAGCAGTTCTTC
. | TRBJ2-7 | TRBV7-2 | . | CASSLGGTVSYEQYF | TGTGCCAGCAGCTTAGGCGGGACAGTCTCCTACGAGCAGTACTTC
. | TRBJ2-2 | TRBV6-5 | few | CASSEPLNTGELFF | TGTGCCAGCAGCGAGCCACTAAACACCGGGGAGCTGTTTTTT
TRBD1 | TRBJ1-1 | TRBV7-9 | . | CASSLTGGGTEAFF | TGTGCCAGCAGCTTAACAGGGGGTGGCACTGAAGCTTTCTTT
. | TRBJ1-6 | TRBV30 | . | CAWRDRVNSPLHF | TGTGCCTGGAGGGACAGAGTTAATTCACCCCTCCACTTT
. | TRBJ2-5 | TRBV27 | . | CASSFLQGFRETQYF | TGTGCCAGCAGTTTCCTACAGGGTTTTAGGGAGACCCAGTACTTC
TRBD1 | TRBJ1-2 | TRBV12-3/TRBV12-4 | once | CASSFGDSYGYTF | TGTGCCAGCAGTTTTGGGGACAGCTATGGCTACACCTTC
. | TRBJ2-7 | TRBV28 | . | CASSFLSYSSYEQYF | TGTGCCAGCAGTTTCTTGTCGTATTCCTCCTACGAGCAGTACTTC
TRBD2 | TRBJ2-7 | TRBV6-2/TRBV6-3 | . | CASSYGASGSYEQYF | TGTGCCAGCAGTTACGGGGCTAGCGGGAGTTACGAGCAGTACTTC
. | TRBJ2-4 | TRBV5-4 | . | CASSLVGEQSNIQYF | TGTGCCAGCAGCTTGGTCGGGGAACAATCAAACATTCAGTACTTC
. | TRBJ2-2 | TRBV12-3/TRBV12-4 | . | CASRQGLGGELFF | TGTGCCAGCAGGCAGGGTTTGGGCGGGGAGCTGTTTTTT
. | TRBJ1-6 | TRBV27 | . | CASRAGGGAPLHF | TGTGCCAGCAGGGCCGGTGGGGGCGCGCCCCTCCACTTT
TRBD1 | TRBJ2-7 | TRBV7-2 | . | CASSSRDSEQYF | TGTGCCAGCAGCTCCCGGGACAGCGAGCAGTACTTC
TRBD2 | TRBJ2-1 | TRBV24-1 | . | CATSESLAGYNEQFF | TGTGCCACCAGTGAGTCTCTAGCGGGGTACAATGAGCAGTTCTTC
. | TRBJ2-2 | TRBV7-2 | . | CASRRDSRNTGELFF | TGTGCCAGCAGACGCGACAGTAGGAACACCGGGGAGCTGTTTTTT
. | TRBJ1-5 | TRBV5-5 | . | CASSLAHNQPQHF | TGTGCCAGCAGCTTGGCCCACAATCAGCCCCAGCATTTT
TRBD1 | TRBJ1-1 | TRBV24-1 | . | CATSDLQGGEAFF | TGTGCCACCAGTGATTTACAGGGGGGTGAAGCTTTCTTT
TRBD1 | TRBJ1-6 | TRBV19 | . | CASRGRGMNSPLHF | TGTGCCAGTAGAGGCAGGGGGATGAATTCACCCCTCCACTTT
. | TRBJ2-7 | TRBV25-1 | . | CASSESSWAGEQYF | TGTGCCAGCAGTGAGTCATCCTGGGCGGGCGAGCAGTACTTC
. | TRBJ1-2 | TRBV6-5 | . | CASSGSRAEAYTF | TGTGCCAGCAGCGGGAGTCGTGCGGAAGCATACACCTTC
TRBD1 | TRBJ1-5 | TRBV28 | . | CASSPWTGGMISSNQPQHF | TGTGCCAGCAGTCCTTGGACAGGGGGCATGATTAGTAGCAATCAGCCCCAGCATTTT
TRBD1 | TRBJ2-5 | TRBV6-2/TRBV6-3 | . | CASSYSPEGAGLETQYF | TGTGCCAGCAGTTACTCACCTGAGGGGGCCGGTCTAGAGACCCAGTACTTC
TRBD2 | TRBJ2-7 | TRBV11-2 | . | CASSPRLAGGIDRQYF | TGTGCCAGCAGCCCTCGACTAGCGGGGGGGATCGATCGGCAGTACTTC
TRBD1 | TRBJ2-5 | TRBV19 | . | CASSPQGEETQYF | TGTGCCAGTAGTCCACAGGGGGAAGAGACCCAGTACTTC
. | TRBJ2-3 | TRBV19 | . | CASSSYATAPSTDTQYF | TGTGCCAGTAGTTCCTATGCCACAGCACCTAGCACAGATACGCAGTATTTT
TRBD1 | TRBJ1-2 | TRBV6-4 | few | CASSGLRDRGVIPANYGYTF | TGTGCCAGCAGTGGCCTCAGGGACAGGGGAGTGATCCCCGCTAACTATGGCTACACCTTC
TRBD1 | TRBJ2-2 | TRBV2 | . | CASKGTGETGELFF | TGTGCCAGCAAAGGCACAGGGGAAACCGGGGAGCTGTTTTTT
TRBD1 | TRBJ2-1 | TRBV29-1 | once | CTGGTGGGGEQFF | TGCACCGGTGGGACAGGGGGAGGGGGTGAGCAGTTCTTC
. | TRBJ2-1 | TRBV7-6 | few | CASSPRQANNEQFF | TGTGCCAGCAGCCCGAGACAGGCCAACAATGAGCAGTTCTTC
. | TRBJ2-7 | TRBV9 | . | CASGRGLGDEQYF | TGTGCCAGCGGACGGGGATTGGGTGACGAGCAGTACTTC
. | TRBJ2-7 | TRBV3-1/TRBV3-2 | . | CASSQAATAYEQYF | TGTGCCAGCAGCCAAGCTGCGACAGCCTACGAGCAGTACTTC